The following is a T cell receptor beta chain sequence with its context. Its antigen is still unknown. From germline, CDR1 is SNHLY and CDR2 FYNNEI. V shed 6 bases and J shed 0 bases, with 9 bases lying between them. The length of the CDR3 is 13 residues. Treatment: some 20 received Ad26.COV2.S at low or high dose, single or two shots; 5 received placebo; per-sample allocation not given. Specimen acquisition occurred on day 63 following the initial vaccine or placebo injection. At a Boston site, the person donating was an adult of 18-55 years. The table came from immunoSEQ multiplex PCR; TCRdb's copy has only in-frame clones and leaves some out. The sample contains 440,000 or so clones, about 89% of which appear only once. The data were taken from a study of Ad26.COV2.S vaccination and SARS-CoV-2 variants. In the study overall: Donor got 5x10^10 or 1x10^11 viral particles of Ad26.COV2.S. Points from the study as a whole: Those who received vaccine or placebo ended up with similar non-spike TCR breadth. Reported findings describe substantial breadth in spike-specific CD8+ and CD4+ T cell responses following vaccination.

The origin of this receptor is a person aged 18-65 years who received the Ad26.COV2.S COVID-19 vaccine or a placebo. The material was peripheral blood, obtained in a trial of Ad26.COV2.S vaccine versus placebo. The chain uses TRBV2 and TRBJ2-7; D is tentatively TRBD1 or TRBD2 (6 bases each). CDR3 protein: CASRRDISYEQYF. CDR3 in DNA: TGTGCCAGCAGGCGGGACATCTCCTACGAGCAGTACTTC.